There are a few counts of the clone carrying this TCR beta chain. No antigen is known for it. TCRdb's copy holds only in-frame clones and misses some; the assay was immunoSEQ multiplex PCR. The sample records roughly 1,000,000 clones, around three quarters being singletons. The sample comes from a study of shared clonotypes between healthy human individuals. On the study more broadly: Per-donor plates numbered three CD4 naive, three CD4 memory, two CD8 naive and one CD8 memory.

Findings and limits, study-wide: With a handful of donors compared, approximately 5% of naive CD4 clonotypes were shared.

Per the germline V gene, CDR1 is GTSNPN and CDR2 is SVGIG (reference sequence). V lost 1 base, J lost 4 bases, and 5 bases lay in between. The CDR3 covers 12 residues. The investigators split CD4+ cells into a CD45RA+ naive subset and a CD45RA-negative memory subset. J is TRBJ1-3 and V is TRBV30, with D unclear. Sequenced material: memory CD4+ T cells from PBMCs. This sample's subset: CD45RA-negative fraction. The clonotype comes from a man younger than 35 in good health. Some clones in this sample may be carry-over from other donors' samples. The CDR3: CAWSATGNTIYF. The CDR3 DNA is TGTGCCTGGAGTGCGACAGGAAACACCATATATTTT.